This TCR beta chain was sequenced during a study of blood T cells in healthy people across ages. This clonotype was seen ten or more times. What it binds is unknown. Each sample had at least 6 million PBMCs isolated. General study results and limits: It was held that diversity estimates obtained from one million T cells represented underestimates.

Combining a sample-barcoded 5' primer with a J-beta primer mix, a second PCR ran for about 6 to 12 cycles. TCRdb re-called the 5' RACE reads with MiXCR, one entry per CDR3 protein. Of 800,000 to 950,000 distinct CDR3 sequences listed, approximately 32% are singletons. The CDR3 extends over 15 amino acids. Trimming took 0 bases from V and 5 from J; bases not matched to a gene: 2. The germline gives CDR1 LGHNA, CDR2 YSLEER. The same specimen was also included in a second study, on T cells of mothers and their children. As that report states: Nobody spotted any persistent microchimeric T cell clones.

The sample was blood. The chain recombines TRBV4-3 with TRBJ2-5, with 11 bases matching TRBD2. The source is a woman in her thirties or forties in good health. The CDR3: CASSQDTSGGETQYF. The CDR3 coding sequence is TGCGCCAGCAGCCAAGATACTAGCGGGGGTGAGACCCAGTACTTC.